Below are 22 T cell receptor beta chains sequenced from a single sample in a study of blood T cell repertoires in COVID-19. This table comes from immunoSEQ multiplex PCR, and its TCRdb copy is limited to in-frame clones, with some not included. The sample has some 220,000 clones; approximately 85% are singletons. The sequenced sample was peripheral blood. The receptors derive from a man aged 45 to 65 with acute or convalescent COVID-19.

The genes are TRBV6-1 and TRBJ2-2, with a weak D call TRBD1 (6 bases). The CDR3 consists of 19 residues. Germline CDR1 is MNHNS and CDR2 is SASEGT. V was cut by 1 base and J by 1 base, with 19 bases left in between. CDR3 protein: CASSEVGPGHLMNTGELFF. CDR3 in DNA: TGTGCCAGCAGTGAAGTGGGGCCGGGACACCTGATGAACACCGGGGAGCTGTTTTTT.

With respect to this clone: The same CDR3 also results from other DNA sequences found in this sample. The chain combines TRBV24-1 with TRBJ1-1; no definite D call. V lost 2 bases, J lost 0 bases, and 3 bases lay in between. Germline CDR1 is KGHDR and CDR2 is SFDVKD. There are 13 residues in the CDR3. Here the CDR3 reads CATSDSLNTEAFF. CDR3 bases: TGTGCCACCAGTGATTCCTTGAACACTGAAGCTTTCTTT.

The chain combines TRBV7-9 with TRBJ1-3, with D possibly being TRBD1 (6 bases). Germline loops: CDR1 SEHNR, CDR2 FQNEAQ (reference sequence). V lost 5 bases to trimming and J lost 2 bases, with 16 bases between them. The CDR3 totals 16 residues. CDR3: CASSRTGLLTGNTIYF. The CDR3 coding sequence is TGTGCCAGCAGCCGCACAGGGCTACTGACTGGAAACACCATATATTTT.

The chain carries TRBV30 and TRBJ1-6, with a possible D match to TRBD1 (6 bases). With 4 bases removed from V and 9 bases from J, the gap between germline ends came to 13 bases. CDR3 length equals 13 residues. Germline assignment: CDR1 GTSNPN and CDR2 SVGIG (reference sequence). CDR3 coding DNA: TGTGCCTGGAAGGGGGTCTGGGGTTCACCCCTCCACTTT. Protein sequence: CAWKGVWGSPLHF.

V gene TRBV6-5 combines with J gene TRBJ1-4, with 8 bases identical to TRBD1. The CDR3 has 15 amino acids. V dropped 0 bases and J dropped 8; count of bases not matched to a gene: 5. Germline V CDR1 and CDR2: MNHEY, SVGAGI. CDR3 amino acids: CASSYSQGAGEKLFF. The CDR3 bases are TGTGCCAGCAGTTACTCCCAGGGGGCCGGGGAAAAACTGTTTTTT.

The DNA for the CDR3 is TGTGCCAGCAGTTTCGGGGGGACAATGAATTCACCCCTCCACTTT. The encoded protein is CASSFGGTMNSPLHF. The chain joins TRBV27 to TRBJ1-6; tentatively, D is TRBD1 (6 bases). V was trimmed by 3 bases and J by 7 bases, leaving 13 bases between them. CDR1 and CDR2 from the germline V gene are MNHEY and SMNVEV (reference sequence). The CDR3 loop spans 15 amino acids.

This clone appeared once. The rearrangement joins TRBV7-9 to TRBJ2-2, with D possibly being TRBD2 (6 bases). The CDR3 sequence is 15 residues long. V gave up 3 bases and J gave up 0 bases, with 8 bases separating them. CDR1 is SEHNR, CDR2 FQNEAQ, per germline (reference sequence). In nucleotides, the CDR3 is TGTGCCAGCAGCTTGGGACTCGCGAACACCGGGGAGCTGTTTTTT. This gives the protein CASSLGLANTGELFF.

V is TRBV7-3 and J is TRBJ1-1; possible D gene TRBD1, 5 bases. This CDR3 has 13 amino acids. Trimming shortened V by 2 bases and J by 7 bases, and 11 bases separated the two germline ends. Germline CDR1 SGHTA, CDR2 FQGTGA. CDR3 in DNA: TGTGCCAGCAGCTTATGGGGGGGACTTGAAGCTTTCTTT. This gives the protein CASSLWGGLEAFF.

The chain recombines TRBV18 with TRBJ2-5; D is undetermined. The CDR3 covers 15 residues. CDR1 and CDR2 from the germline V gene are KGHSH and LQKENI. Trimming removed 3 bases at V and 3 bases at J, with 14 bases between. The CDR3 sequence: CASSPYVQAEETQYF. Written as DNA, the CDR3 is TGTGCCAGCTCACCCTATGTGCAGGCCGAAGAGACCCAGTACTTC.

This sequence joins TRBV10-3 and TRBJ2-7; TRBD2 might be the D (7 bases). The ends were cut back, 2 bases at V and 2 bases at J, with 13 bases in the middle. The CDR3 loop spans 15 amino acids. Germline values: CDR1 ENHRY, CDR2 SYGVKD. DNA of the CDR3: TGTGCCATCAGTGAGAAGGGGGGGAGCGCCTACGAGCAGTACTTC. Translating gives CAISEKGGSAYEQYF.

V and J are TRBV10-1 and TRBJ1-5; 10 bases line up with TRBD1. J lost 6 bases, V lost 3 bases, and 8 bases had no gene match. The germline gives CDR1 WNHNN, CDR2 SYGVQD (reference sequence). The CDR3 sequence is 16 residues long. In DNA, the CDR3 is TGCGCCAGCAGTGACAAGGGACAGGGGTCCGGTCAGCCCCAGCATTTT. Translating gives CASSDKGQGSGQPQHF.

This clone came up a few times. The junction departs from germline at one end; a sequencing error may be responsible. V gene TRBV30 combines with J gene TRBJ1-1; D not certain. CDR3 size: 11 residues. Germline lookup yields CDR1 GTSNPN and CDR2 SVGIG (reference sequence). In nucleotides, the CDR3 is TGTGCCTGGAGTGATTTTCAGACGACTCTCTTT. As protein: CAWSDFQTTLF.

The rearrangement links TRBV19 to TRBJ2-5; D might be TRBD1 (5 bases). This CDR3 has 14 residues. Germline lookup yields CDR1 LNHDA and CDR2 SQIVND (reference sequence). Trimming shortened V by 6 bases and J by 5 bases, and 16 bases separated the two germline ends. The CDR3 nucleotides read TGTGCCAGTAGCACTCCAGGGTTCCACGAGACCCAGTACTTC. Encoded protein: CASSTPGFHETQYF. The entire variable domain, with the rest obtained from reference TRBV19 and TRBJ2-5, is as follows: DGGITQSPKYLFRKEGQNVTLSCEQNLNHDAMYWYRQDPGQGLRLIYYSQIVNDFQKGDIAEGYSVSREKKESFPLTVTSAQKNPTAFYLCASSTPGFHETQYFGPGTRLLVL.

This chain uses TRBV13 with TRBJ2-7; no firm D call. The germline gives CDR1 PRHDT, CDR2 FYEKMQ (reference sequence). The CDR3 runs 12 residues. V lost 4 bases and J 0 bases, leaving 4 bases between the germline ends. The CDR3 DNA sequence: TGTGCCAGCAGCTCCCTCTCCTACGAGCAGTACTTC. This codes for CASSSLSYEQYF.

This chain connects TRBV7-9 to TRBJ1-3; a weak D match, TRBD1 (5 bases). The CDR3 sequence is 16 residues long. Germline V gene data show CDR1 as SEHNR and CDR2 as FQNEAQ (reference sequence). V was shortened by 6 bases and J by 0 bases, with 15 bases between the two germline ends. The CDR3 spells CASSGRDSHSGNTIYF. The CDR3 nucleotides are TGTGCCAGCAGTGGAAGAGACAGCCACTCTGGAAACACCATATATTTT.

The chain uses TRBV2 and TRBJ1-5; the D is unclear. The V gene lost 6 bases and the J gene lost 3 bases, with 9 bases spanning the gap. The CDR3 covers 13 residues. The V gene's germline CDR1 is SNHLY and CDR2 FYNNEI. DNA for the CDR3: TGTGCCAGCAGCGAGCGGGACAATCAGCCCCAGCATTTT. This encodes CASSERDNQPQHF.

The V gene is TRBV11-2, the J gene TRBJ1-1, with D possibly matching TRBD1 (5 bases). V was cut by 5 bases and J by 4 bases, with 14 bases left in between. Germline-derived CDR1 and CDR2 are SGHAT and FQNNGV. The CDR3 runs to 14 residues. CDR3 coding DNA: TGTGCCAGCAGCCGGGACTTTAAGGTCACTGAAGCTTTCTTT. As protein: CASSRDFKVTEAFF.

This clone has more than one count but fewer than ten. The CDR3 loop reads CASGPGQGAYEQYF. CDR3 sequence (DNA): TGTGCCAGTGGGCCGGGACAGGGGGCCTACGAGCAGTACTTC. The chain links TRBV19 to TRBJ2-7, with TRBD1 matching 11 bases. The ends lost 8 bases at V and 2 bases at J; junction bases unmatched: 5. The CDR3 runs 14 residues. Germline loops: CDR1 LNHDA, CDR2 SQIVND (reference sequence).

This clone was seen more than once but under ten times. The V and J genes are TRBV11-3 and TRBJ2-3; a possible D gene is TRBD2 (6 bases). CDR1 SGHNT and CDR2 YENEEA come from the germline V gene. V lost 5 bases to trimming and J lost 3 bases, with 15 bases between them. The CDR3 has 15 amino acids. The CDR3 region is CASSPRDFKTDTQYF. The CDR3 DNA is TGTGCCAGCAGCCCTCGGGACTTCAAGACAGATACGCAGTATTTT. The complete variable domain, with remaining parts taken from reference TRBV11-3 and TRBJ2-3, reads EAGVVQSPRYKIIEKKQPVAFWCNPISGHNTLYWYLQNLGQGPELLIRYENEEAVDDSQLPKDRFSAERLKGVDSTLKIQPAELGDSAVYLCASSPRDFKTDTQYFGPGTRLTVL.

The chain links TRBV29-1 to TRBJ2-7, with a tentative D call TRBD2 (6 bases). Trimming shortened V by 6 bases and J by 4 bases, and 19 bases separated the two germline ends. The CDR3 extends over 14 amino acids. The germline gives CDR1 SQVTM, CDR2 ANQGSEA. The CDR3 protein is CSVTRLGSGYEQYF. In nucleotides, the CDR3 is TGCAGCGTGACCCGACTAGGGTCGGGTTACGAGCAGTACTTC.

The CDR3 loop is CASSNYGTGGSMGANVLTF. As DNA, the CDR3 is TGTGCCAGTAGTAATTACGGGACAGGGGGCTCAATGGGGGCCAACGTCCTGACTTTC. The J gene is TRBJ2-6, the V gene TRBV19; 12 nucleotides agree with TRBD1. Germline V lookup: CDR1 LNHDA, CDR2 SQIVND (reference sequence). Trimming cost V 4 bases and J 4 bases; bases outside gene matches: 11. The CDR3 is 19 amino acids.

V is TRBV2 and J is TRBJ2-4, with D possibly matching TRBD1 (6 bases). Germline V gives CDR1 SNHLY, CDR2 FYNNEI. CDR3 length equals 15 residues. The V end lost 4 bases, the J end lost 10 bases, and 20 bases lay between the germline ends. The CDR3 is CASSGITGPGDIQYF. The CDR3 bases are TGTGCCAGCAGTGGTATCACAGGGCCCGGGGATATTCAGTACTTC.